This T cell receptor beta chain derives from a study of cytomegalovirus exposure and HLA in healthy donors. Study-wide context: Genetic ancestry analysis placed around four fifths of the roughly 400 donors that were genotyped in the Caucasian-associated cluster. Findings and limits, study-wide: There were reportedly fewer N-insertions in an Asian-associated ancestry cluster than the approximately 670-donor mean, in a later analysis.

Germline assignment: CDR1 SGHDN and CDR2 FVKESK. V gave up 1 base and J gave up 6 bases; unmatched junction bases: 9. The CDR3 is made up of 16 amino acids. About this clone: Its specificity is not known.

Use of 60 Vbeta and 13 Jbeta primers characterized the PCR. TCRdb's copy holds only in-frame clones and misses some; the assay was immunoSEQ multiplex PCR. This sample's table reports approximately 58,000 clones. The V call is TRBV14, the J call TRBJ2-7; the match to TRBD1 covers 10 bases. The receptor was derived from a man between 18 and 35 years old in good health and CMV-seropositive. Input material: PBMCs. This CDR3 is CASSQGPGQGKGEQYF. The DNA of the CDR3 is TGTGCCAGCAGCCAAGGACCGGGACAGGGGAAAGGCGAGCAGTACTTC.